A single T cell receptor beta chain is shown here with its context. The data belong to a study of blood T cell repertoires in COVID-19. Study at large: The study drew acute and convalescent COVID-19 samples from the United States, Italy and Spain. Sample material is recorded as cDNA or gDNA derived from T cells, B-cell-depleted T cells, or PBMCs.

CDR1 and CDR2 (germline): SGHDT, YYEEEE. Germline trimming cut 7 bases from V and 1 base from J; bases unmatched to any gene: 11. The CDR3 spans 15 residues. Authors' processing steps: Reference gene primer amplification yielded estimated nucleated cell counts. Data came from immunoSEQ multiplex PCR; TCRdb stores just in-frame clones and leaves some out. D and trimming were read from the DNA, whereas the V and J calls and clone size are those reported in that table. The sample has tens of thousands of clones, just over 85% seen once. This chain connects TRBV5-6 to TRBJ2-7; TRBD1 matches 7 bases. The TCR sequence derives from a human donor in a cohort sampled during active COVID-19. Source material: peripheral blood. CDR3 region: CASGRQDRQSYEQYF. The CDR3 DNA reads TGTGCCAGCGGCCGACAGGACAGGCAGTCCTACGAGCAGTACTTC.